Ten or more counts support the clone carrying this T cell receptor (beta chain). Amplified TCR beta CDR3 regions derived from RNA transcripts. An initial round of RT-PCR targeting the TCR CDR3 relied on the HTBI primer set. TCRdb analysed the multiplex PCR reads with MiXCR anew, one entry per CDR3 protein. This sample has some 460,000 distinct CDR3 sequences, with 15% to 19% found just once. This specimen comes from a study of T cells in Graves' hyperthyroidism and ophthalmopathy. V dropped 5 bases and J dropped 7 bases, with 15 bases sitting between them. Germline CDR1 is MNHNS and CDR2 is SASEGT. The CDR3 covers 14 residues. The diagnostic basis comprised clinical symptoms, serum thyroxine and TRAb, thyroid ultrasound and orbital computed tomography.

The specimen was blood. This TCR was sampled from a woman between 18 and 29 years old with Graves' hyperthyroidism. The chain employs TRBV6-1 and TRBJ2-1; unclear D gene. The chain's CDR3 is CASSYEASINEQFF. For the CDR3, the DNA is TGTGCCAGCAGTTATGAGGCGTCTATTAATGAGCAGTTCTTC.